This TCR beta chain was sequenced for a study of identical twins. Study-wide points: Models underestimated TCR alpha sharing (out-of-frame) in monozygotic twins.

TCRdb used MiXCR to reprocess the 5' RACE reads, holding one entry per CDR3 protein. The sample contains hundreds of thousands of distinct CDR3 sequences, 21% of which appear only once. Germline V lookup: CDR1 SGHVS, CDR2 FNYEAQ. The V end lost 5 bases, the J end lost 9 bases, and 20 bases lay between the germline ends. The CDR3 consists of 15 residues. This clonotype appeared a few times. Its antigen remains unknown. These records were also assigned to another study, of T cells expressing NK-cell markers. That study adds: Of eight sequenced donors, seven were HCMV-seropositive and one HCMV-seronegative. These clonotypes, the leaders elsewhere, also led the CD3+CD56-NKG2C+ fraction in several donors.

The source of this sequence is a woman aged 18-30 years in good health. The sample taken for sequencing was PBMCs. This rearrangement joins TRBV7-6 to TRBJ2-1; D possibly corresponds to TRBD1 (6 bases). As DNA, the CDR3 is TGTGCCAGCAGCCTTAGTACGAGACAACAGGGTGAGCAGTTCTTC. This sequence encodes CASSLSTRQQGEQFF.